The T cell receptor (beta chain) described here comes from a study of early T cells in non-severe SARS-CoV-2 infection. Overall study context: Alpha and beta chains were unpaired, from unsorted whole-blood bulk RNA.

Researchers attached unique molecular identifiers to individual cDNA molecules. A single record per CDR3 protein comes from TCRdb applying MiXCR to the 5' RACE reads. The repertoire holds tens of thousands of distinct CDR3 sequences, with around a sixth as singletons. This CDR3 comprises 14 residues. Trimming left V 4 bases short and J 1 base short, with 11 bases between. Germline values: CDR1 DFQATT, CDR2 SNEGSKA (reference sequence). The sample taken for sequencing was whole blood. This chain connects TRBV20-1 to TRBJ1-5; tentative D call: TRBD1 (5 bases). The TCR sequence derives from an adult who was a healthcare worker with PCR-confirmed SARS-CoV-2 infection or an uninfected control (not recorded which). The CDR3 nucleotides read TGCAGTGCTACCCACAGGAGGAGCAATCAGCCCCAGCATTTT. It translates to CSATHRRSNQPQHF.